This TCR beta chain was captured by sequencing in a study of molecular identifiers for immune sequencing clone quantification. Per the germline V gene, CDR1 is MNHNY and CDR2 is SVGAGI (reference sequence). This CDR3 has 16 residues. V gave up 6 bases and J gave up 4 bases, with 20 bases separating them. This clonotype has at least ten counts. MiXCR, applied by TCRdb to the PCR reads, yields one record per CDR3 protein. The table records about 320,000 distinct CDR3 sequences, over 20% of them present only once. This TCR came from a human donor in good health. Some libraries in this study had Jurkat cell RNA spiked in. Sequencing was performed on naive CD8+ T cells from blood, with Jurkat cell RNA spiked in. Stated subset: FACS-sorted CD8+CD4-CCR7+CD45RA+ naive T cells. The gene calls are TRBV6-6 and TRBJ2-3, with D possibly matching TRBD2 (7 bases). The CDR3 DNA is TGTGCCAGCAGAGACCCCTGGGGGGGCGAGGCAGATACGCAGTATTTT. This gives the protein CASRDPWGGEADTQYF.